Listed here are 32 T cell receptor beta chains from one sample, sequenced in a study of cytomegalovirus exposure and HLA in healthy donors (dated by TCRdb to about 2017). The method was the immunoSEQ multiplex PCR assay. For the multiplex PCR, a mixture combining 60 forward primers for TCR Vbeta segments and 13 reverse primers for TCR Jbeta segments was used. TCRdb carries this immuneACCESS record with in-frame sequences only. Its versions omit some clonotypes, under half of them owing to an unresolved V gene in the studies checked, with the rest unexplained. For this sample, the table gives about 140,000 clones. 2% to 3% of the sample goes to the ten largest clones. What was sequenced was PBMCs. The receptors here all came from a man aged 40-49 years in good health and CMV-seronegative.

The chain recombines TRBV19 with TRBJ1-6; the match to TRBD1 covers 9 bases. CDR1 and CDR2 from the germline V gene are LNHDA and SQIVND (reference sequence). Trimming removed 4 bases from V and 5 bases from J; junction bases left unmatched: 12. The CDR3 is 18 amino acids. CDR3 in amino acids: CASSSGTGGSSDNSPLHF. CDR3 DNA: TGTGCCAGTAGTAGCGGCACAGGGGGCTCTTCCGATAATTCACCCCTCCACTTT.

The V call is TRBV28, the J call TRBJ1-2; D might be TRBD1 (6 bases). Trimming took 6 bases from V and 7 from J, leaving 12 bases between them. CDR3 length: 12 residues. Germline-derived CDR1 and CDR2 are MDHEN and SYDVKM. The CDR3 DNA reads TGTGCCAGCAGCCTGGGACACGGTGGCTACACCTTC. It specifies CASSLGHGGYTF.

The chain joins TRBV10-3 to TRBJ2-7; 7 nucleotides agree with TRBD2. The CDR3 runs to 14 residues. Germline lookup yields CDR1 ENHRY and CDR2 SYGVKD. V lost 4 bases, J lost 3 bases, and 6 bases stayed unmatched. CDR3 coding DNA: TGTGCCATCAGTGGGACCGGGACTATCTACGAGCAGTACTTC. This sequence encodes CAISGTGTIYEQYF.

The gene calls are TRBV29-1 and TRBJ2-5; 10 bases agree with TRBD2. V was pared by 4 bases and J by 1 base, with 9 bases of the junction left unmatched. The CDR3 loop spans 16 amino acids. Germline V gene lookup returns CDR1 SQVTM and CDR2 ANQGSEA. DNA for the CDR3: TGCAGCGTTGGCGGTCCTAGCGGGGGCCTCCAAGAGACCCAGTACTTC. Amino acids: CSVGGPSGGLQETQYF.

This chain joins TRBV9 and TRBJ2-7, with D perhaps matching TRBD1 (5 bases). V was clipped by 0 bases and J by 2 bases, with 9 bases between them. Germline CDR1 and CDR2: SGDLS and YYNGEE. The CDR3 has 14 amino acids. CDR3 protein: CASSVEQATYEQYF. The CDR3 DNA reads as TGTGCCAGCAGCGTAGAACAGGCCACCTACGAGCAGTACTTC.

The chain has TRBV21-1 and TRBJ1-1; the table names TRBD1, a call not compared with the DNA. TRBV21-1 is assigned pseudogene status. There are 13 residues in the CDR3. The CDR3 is CASSNTTGFEAFF. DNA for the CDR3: TGTGCCAGCAGCAACACGACAGGGTTTGAAGCTTTCTTT.

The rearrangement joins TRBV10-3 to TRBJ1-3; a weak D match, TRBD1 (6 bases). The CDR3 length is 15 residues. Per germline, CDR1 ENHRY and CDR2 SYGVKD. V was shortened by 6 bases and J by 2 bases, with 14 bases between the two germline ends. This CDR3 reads CAISVDRFTGNTIYF. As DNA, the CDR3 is TGTGCCATCAGCGTAGACAGGTTTACTGGAAACACCATATATTTT.

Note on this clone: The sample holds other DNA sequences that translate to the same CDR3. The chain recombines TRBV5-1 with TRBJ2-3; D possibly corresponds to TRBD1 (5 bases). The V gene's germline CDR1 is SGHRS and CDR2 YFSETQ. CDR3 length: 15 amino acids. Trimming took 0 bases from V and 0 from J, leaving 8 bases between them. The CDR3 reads CASSLGQTSTDTQYF. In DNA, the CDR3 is TGCGCCAGCAGCTTGGGACAGACTAGCACAGATACGCAGTATTTT. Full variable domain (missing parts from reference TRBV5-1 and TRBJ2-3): KAGVTQTPRYLIKTRGQQVTLSCSPISGHRSVSWYQQTPGQGLQFLFEYFSETQRNKGNFPGRFSGRQFSNSRSEMNVSTLELGDSALYLCASSLGQTSTDTQYFGPGTRLTVL.

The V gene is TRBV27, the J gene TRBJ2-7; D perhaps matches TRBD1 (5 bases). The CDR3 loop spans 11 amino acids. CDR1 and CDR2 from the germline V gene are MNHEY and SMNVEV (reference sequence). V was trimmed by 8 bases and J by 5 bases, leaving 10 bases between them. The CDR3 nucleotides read TGTGCCAGCGGCAGGGTCCACGAGCAGTACTTC. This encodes CASGRVHEQYF.

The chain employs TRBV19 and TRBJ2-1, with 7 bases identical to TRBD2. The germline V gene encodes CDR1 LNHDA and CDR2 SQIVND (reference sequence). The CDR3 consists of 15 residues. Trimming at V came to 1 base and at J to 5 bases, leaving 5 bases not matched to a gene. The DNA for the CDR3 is TGTGCCAGTAGTATAGCGGGGGGTCGAAACAATGAGCAGTTCTTC. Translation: CASSIAGGRNNEQFF. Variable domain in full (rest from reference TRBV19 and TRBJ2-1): DGGITQSPKYLFRKEGQNVTLSCEQNLNHDAMYWYRQDPGQGLRLIYYSQIVNDFQKGDIAEGYSVSREKKESFPLTVTSAQKNPTAFYLCASSIAGGRNNEQFFGPGTRLTVL.

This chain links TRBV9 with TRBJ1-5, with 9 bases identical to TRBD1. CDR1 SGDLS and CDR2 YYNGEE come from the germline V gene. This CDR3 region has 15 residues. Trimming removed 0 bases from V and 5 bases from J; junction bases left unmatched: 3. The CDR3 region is CASSVGGQGDQPQHF. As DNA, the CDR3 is TGTGCCAGCAGCGTAGGGGGACAGGGTGATCAGCCCCAGCATTTT.

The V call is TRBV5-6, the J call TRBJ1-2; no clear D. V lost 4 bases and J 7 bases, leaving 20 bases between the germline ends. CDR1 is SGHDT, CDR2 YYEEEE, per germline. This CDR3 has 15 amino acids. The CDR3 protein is CASSPGRATSGGYTF. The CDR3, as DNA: TGTGCCAGCAGCCCCGGGAGAGCTACGTCGGGTGGCTACACCTTC. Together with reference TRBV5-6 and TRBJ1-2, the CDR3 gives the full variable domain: DAGVTQSPTHLIKTRGQQVTLRCSPKSGHDTVSWYQQALGQGPQFIFQYYEEEERQRGNFPDRFSGHQFPNYSSELNVNALLLGDSALYLCASSPGRATSGGYTFGSGTRLTVV.

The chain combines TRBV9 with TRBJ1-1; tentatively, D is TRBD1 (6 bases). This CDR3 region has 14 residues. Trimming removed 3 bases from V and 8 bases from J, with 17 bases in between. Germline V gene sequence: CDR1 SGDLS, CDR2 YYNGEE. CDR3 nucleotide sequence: TGTGCCAGCAGCGATAATACAGGGATGGAGGAAGCTTTCTTT. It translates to CASSDNTGMEEAFF.

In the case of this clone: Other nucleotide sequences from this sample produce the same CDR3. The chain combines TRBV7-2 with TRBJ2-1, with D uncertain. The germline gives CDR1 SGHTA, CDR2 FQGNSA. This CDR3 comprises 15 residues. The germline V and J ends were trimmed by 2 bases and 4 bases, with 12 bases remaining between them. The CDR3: CASSLTGLGYNEQFF. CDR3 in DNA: TGTGCCAGCAGCTTAACCGGGTTAGGTTACAATGAGCAGTTCTTC.

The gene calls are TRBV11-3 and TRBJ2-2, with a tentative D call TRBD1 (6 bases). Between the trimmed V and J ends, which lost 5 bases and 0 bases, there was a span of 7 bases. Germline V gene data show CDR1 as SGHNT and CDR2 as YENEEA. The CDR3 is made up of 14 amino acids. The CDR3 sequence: CASSEGANTGELFF. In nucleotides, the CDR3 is TGTGCCAGCAGCGAGGGGGCGAACACCGGGGAGCTGTTTTTT.

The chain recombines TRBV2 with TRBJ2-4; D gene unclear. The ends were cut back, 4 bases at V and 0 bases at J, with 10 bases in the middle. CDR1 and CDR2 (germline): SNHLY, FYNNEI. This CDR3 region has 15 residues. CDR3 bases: TGTGCCAGCAGTGCCCCTATCCTAGCCAAAAACATTCAGTACTTC. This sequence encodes CASSAPILAKNIQYF.

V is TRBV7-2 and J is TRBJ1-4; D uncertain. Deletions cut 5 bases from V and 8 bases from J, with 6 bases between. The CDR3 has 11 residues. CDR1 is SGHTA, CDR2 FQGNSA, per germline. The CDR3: CASSLKEKLFF. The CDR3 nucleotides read TGTGCCAGCAGCCTTAAAGAAAAACTGTTTTTT.

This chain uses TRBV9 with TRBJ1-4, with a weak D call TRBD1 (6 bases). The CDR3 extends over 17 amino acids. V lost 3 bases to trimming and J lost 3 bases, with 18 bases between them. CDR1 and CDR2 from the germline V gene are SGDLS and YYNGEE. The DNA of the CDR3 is TGTGCCAGCAGCGAATCCGGGACAATAGTAGCTAATGAAAAACTGTTTTTT. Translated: CASSESGTIVANEKLFF.

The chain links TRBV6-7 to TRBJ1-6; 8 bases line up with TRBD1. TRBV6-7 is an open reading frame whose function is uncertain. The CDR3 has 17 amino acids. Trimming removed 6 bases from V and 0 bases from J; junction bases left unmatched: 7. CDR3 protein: CASSIGQGDSYNSPLHF. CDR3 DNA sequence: TGTGCCAGCAGCATAGGACAGGGAGACTCCTATAATTCACCCCTCCACTTT.

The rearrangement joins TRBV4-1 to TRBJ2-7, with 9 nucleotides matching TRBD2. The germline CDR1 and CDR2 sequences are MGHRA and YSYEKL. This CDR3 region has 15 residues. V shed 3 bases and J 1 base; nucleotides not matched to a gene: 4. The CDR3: CASSHMTSGSYEQYF. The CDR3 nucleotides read TGCGCCAGCAGCCACATGACTAGCGGATCCTACGAGCAGTACTTC.

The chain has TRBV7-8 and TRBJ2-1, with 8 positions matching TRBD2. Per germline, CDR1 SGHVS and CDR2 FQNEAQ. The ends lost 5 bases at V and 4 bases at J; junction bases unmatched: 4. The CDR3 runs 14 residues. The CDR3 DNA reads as TGTGCCAGCAGCCCGGGGGGGCGGTACAATGAGCAGTTCTTC. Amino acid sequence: CASSPGGRYNEQFF.

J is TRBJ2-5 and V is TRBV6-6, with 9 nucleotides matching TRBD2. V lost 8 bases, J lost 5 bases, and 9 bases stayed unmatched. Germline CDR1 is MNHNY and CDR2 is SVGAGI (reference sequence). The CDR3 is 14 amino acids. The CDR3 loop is CASGPAGGGETQYF. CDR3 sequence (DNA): TGTGCCAGCGGACCAGCGGGGGGAGGGGAGACCCAGTACTTC.

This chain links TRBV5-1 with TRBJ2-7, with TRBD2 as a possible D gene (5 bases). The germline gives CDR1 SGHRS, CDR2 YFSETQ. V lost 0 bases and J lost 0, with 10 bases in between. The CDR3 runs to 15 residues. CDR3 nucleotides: TGCGCCAGCAGCTTGGGAGGGCTCAGCTCCTACGAGCAGTACTTC. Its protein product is CASSLGGLSSYEQYF.

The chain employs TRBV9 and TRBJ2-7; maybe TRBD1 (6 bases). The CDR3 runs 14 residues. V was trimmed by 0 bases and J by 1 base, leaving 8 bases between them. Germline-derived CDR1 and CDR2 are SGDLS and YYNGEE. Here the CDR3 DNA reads TGTGCCAGCAGCGTAGCTCAGGGGTCCTACGAGCAGTACTTC. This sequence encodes CASSVAQGSYEQYF. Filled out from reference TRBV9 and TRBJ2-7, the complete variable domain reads DSGVTQTPKHLITATGQRVTLRCSPRSGDLSVYWYQQSLDQGLQFLIQYYNGEERAKGNILERFSAQQFPDLHSELNLSSLELGDSALYFCASSVAQGSYEQYFGPGTRLTVT.

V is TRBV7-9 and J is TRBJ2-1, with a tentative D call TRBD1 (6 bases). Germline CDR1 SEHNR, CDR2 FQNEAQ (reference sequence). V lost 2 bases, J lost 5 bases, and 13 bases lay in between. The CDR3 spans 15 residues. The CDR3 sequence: CASSLKQGWDNEQFF. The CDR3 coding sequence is TGTGCCAGCAGCTTAAAACAGGGTTGGGACAATGAGCAGTTCTTC.

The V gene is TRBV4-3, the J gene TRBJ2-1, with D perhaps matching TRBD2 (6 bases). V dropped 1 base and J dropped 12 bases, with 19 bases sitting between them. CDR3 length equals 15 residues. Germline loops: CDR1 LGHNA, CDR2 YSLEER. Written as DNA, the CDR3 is TGCGCCAGCAGCCAAGTTACCGGGACTCACCAAGGGCAGTTCTTC. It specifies CASSQVTGTHQGQFF.

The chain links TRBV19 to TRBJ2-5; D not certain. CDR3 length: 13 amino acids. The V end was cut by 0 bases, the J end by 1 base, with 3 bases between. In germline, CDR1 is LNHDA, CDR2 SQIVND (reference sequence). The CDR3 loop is CASSIDSQETQYF. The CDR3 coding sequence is TGTGCCAGTAGTATAGACAGCCAAGAGACCCAGTACTTC.

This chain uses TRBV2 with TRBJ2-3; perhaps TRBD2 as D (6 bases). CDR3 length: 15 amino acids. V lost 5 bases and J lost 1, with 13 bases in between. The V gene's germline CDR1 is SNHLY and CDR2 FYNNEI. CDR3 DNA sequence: TGTGCCAGCAGTCCCTTGGGCGGGGGCACAGATACGCAGTATTTT. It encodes CASSPLGGGTDTQYF.

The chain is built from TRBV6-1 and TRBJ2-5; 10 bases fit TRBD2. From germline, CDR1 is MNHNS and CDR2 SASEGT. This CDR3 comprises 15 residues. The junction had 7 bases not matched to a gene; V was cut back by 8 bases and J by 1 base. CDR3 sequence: CASAGIAGGQETQYF. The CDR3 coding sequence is TGTGCCAGCGCTGGAATAGCGGGGGGCCAAGAGACCCAGTACTTC.

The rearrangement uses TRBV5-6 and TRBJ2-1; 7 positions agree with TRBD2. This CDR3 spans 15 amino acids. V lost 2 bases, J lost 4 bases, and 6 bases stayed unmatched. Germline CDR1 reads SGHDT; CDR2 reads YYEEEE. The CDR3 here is CASSFSGGRYNEQFF. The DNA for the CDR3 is TGTGCCAGCAGCTTTTCGGGGGGACGATACAATGAGCAGTTCTTC.

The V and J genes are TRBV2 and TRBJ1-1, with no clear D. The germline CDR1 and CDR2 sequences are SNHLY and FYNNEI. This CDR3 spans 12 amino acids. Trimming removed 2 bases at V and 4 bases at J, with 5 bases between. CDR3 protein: CASSERFTEAFF. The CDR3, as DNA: TGTGCCAGCAGTGAACGGTTCACTGAAGCTTTCTTT.

CDR3 nucleotide sequence: TGTGCCAGCAGCTCACAGGTTGCAGGACCCGATTATAACTATGGCTACACCTTC. This translates into CASSSQVAGPDYNYGYTF. The chain carries TRBV7-9 and TRBJ1-2; a possible D gene is TRBD1 (5 bases). Trimming shortened V by 4 bases and J by 1 base, and 22 bases separated the two germline ends. In germline, CDR1 is SEHNR, CDR2 FQNEAQ (reference sequence). The CDR3 is made up of 18 amino acids.